Listed below are T cell receptor beta chains from one sample, sequenced in a study of blood T cells in healthy people across ages. TCRdb redid the calling of the 5' RACE reads with MiXCR, one entry per CDR3 protein. The sample lists approximately 290,000 distinct CDR3 sequences, less than 30% occurring once. Sequenced: blood. Receptors originate from a woman in her 70s in good health. The conserved cysteine and the conserved F or W are not part of the CDR3 here. A D gene is named only where the DNA matches it firmly.

J | D | V | CDR3
NA | TRBD1 | TRBV27 | ASSYRQGPYEQY
TRBJ2-7 | TRBD1 | TRBV20-1 | SAGTDRVYEQY
TRBJ2-5 | NA | TRBV5-4 | ASSQKGGQETQY
NA | NA | TRBV11-2 | ASSWDLSSYEQY
TRBJ2-1 | NA | TRBV5-1 | ASSFSSGADNEQF
TRBJ1-2 | NA | TRBV28 | ASSVTGTNYGYT
TRBJ2-1 | NA | TRBV7-2 | ASSLVVFNNEQF
TRBJ1-1 | NA | TRBV12-3/TRBV12-4 | ASSRKGGTEAF
TRBJ2-4 | NA | TRBV7-2 | ASSLVMGGGIQY
TRBJ1-4 | TRBD1 | TRBV5-1 | ASSSGGPGEKPF
TRBJ2-2 | TRBD2 | TRBV28 | ASSRIAGKGGGELF